One and the same sample provided the 27 T cell receptor beta chains below, sequenced in a study of T cell changes during pregnancy in multiple sclerosis. Libraries were prepared by immunoSEQ multiplex PCR; TCRdb keeps only in-frame clonotypes and omits some of them. The sample shows over 60,000 clones, 96% of them seen only once. This sample comprised CD8+ T cells from peripheral blood mononuclear cells, obtained after pregnancy. These receptor sequences come from a female donor with multiple sclerosis, enrolled in a pregnancy study.

V gene TRBV7-9 combines with J gene TRBJ1-1, with TRBD1 identical over 9 bases. Germline V lookup: CDR1 SEHNR, CDR2 FQNEAQ (reference sequence). V lost 4 bases, J lost 4 bases, and 10 bases stayed unmatched. This CDR3 spans 16 amino acids. CDR3: CASSSFDRGLSTEAFF. In DNA, the CDR3 is TGTGCCAGCAGCTCTTTTGACAGGGGGTTGAGCACTGAAGCTTTCTTT.

The chain has TRBV9 and TRBJ2-2; 8 nucleotides align to TRBD2. This CDR3 spans 18 amino acids. From germline, CDR1 is SGDLS and CDR2 YYNGEE. J was trimmed by 5 bases and V by 4 bases; bases with no gene match: 16. The CDR3 loop is CASSFAGRAGGGTGELFF. CDR3 sequence (DNA): TGTGCCAGCAGCTTCGCTGGGCGGGCGGGAGGAGGGACCGGGGAGCTGTTTTTT.

This clone was recorded a few times. This chain joins TRBV7-9 and TRBJ2-4; 7 positions match TRBD1. Trimming at V came to 5 bases and at J to 6 bases, leaving 7 bases not matched to a gene. This CDR3 comprises 14 residues. CDR1 SEHNR and CDR2 FQNEAQ come from the germline V gene (reference sequence). The DNA of the CDR3 is TGTGCCAGCAGCCCCGTTACAGGGGTAAACATTCAGTACTTC. Protein sequence: CASSPVTGVNIQYF.

The chain couples TRBV27 to TRBJ2-7; 12 nucleotides match TRBD1. This CDR3 is built from 17 residues. Germline V gives CDR1 MNHEY, CDR2 SMNVEV (reference sequence). Trimming took 0 bases from V and 2 from J; bases not matched to a gene: 5. The CDR3 region has the DNA TGTGCCAGCAGTTTATCGGCAGGGGACAGGGGGCCCTACGAGCAGTACTTC. Amino acids: CASSLSAGDRGPYEQYF.

The chain combines TRBV7-9 with TRBJ1-2, with D perhaps TRBD1 (5 bases). Germline CDR1 reads SEHNR; CDR2 reads FQNEAQ (reference sequence). Trimming removed 3 bases from V and 1 base from J, with 9 bases in between. The CDR3 contains 14 residues. The CDR3 sequence: CASSFSTVNYGYTF. In DNA, the CDR3 is TGTGCCAGCAGCTTCTCGACAGTTAACTATGGCTACACCTTC.

This sequence joins TRBV2 and TRBJ2-3, with TRBD2 matching 8 bases. Germline CDR1 SNHLY, CDR2 FYNNEI. The CDR3 is made up of 14 amino acids. CDR3: CTHDREGNRDTQYF. CDR3 in DNA: TGTACCCACGACCGGGAGGGAAACCGAGATACGCAGTATTTT.

The chain uses TRBV19 and TRBJ1-1; the match to TRBD1 covers 8 bases. The germline V gene encodes CDR1 LNHDA and CDR2 SQIVND (reference sequence). V gave up 6 bases and J gave up 1 base; unmatched junction bases: 7. The CDR3 totals 15 residues. CDR3 sequence (DNA): TGTGCCAGTAGAGATTCCGGGACAGGGAACACTGAAGCTTTCTTT. Amino acid sequence: CASRDSGTGNTEAFF.

The chain employs TRBV13 and TRBJ2-7; possible D gene TRBD1, 6 bases. This CDR3 is built from 15 residues. The germline V gene has CDR1 PRHDT and CDR2 FYEKMQ (reference sequence). Trimming shortened V by 6 bases and J by 2 bases, and 17 bases separated the two germline ends. CDR3 DNA sequence: TGTGCCAGCAGTTATCATAAACAGGGAGCCTACGAGCAGTACTTC. This translates into CASSYHKQGAYEQYF.

The chain carries TRBV7-6 and TRBJ2-7, with TRBD2 matching over 9 bases. With V trimmed by 5 bases and J by 5 bases, 7 bases remained unmatched. This CDR3 is built from 14 residues. Germline CDR1 SGHVS, CDR2 FNYEAQ. CDR3 protein: CASSPGASGNEQYF. In DNA form, the CDR3 reads TGTGCCAGCAGCCCCGGGGCTAGCGGGAACGAGCAGTACTTC.

The chain links TRBV27 to TRBJ2-1, with D possibly being TRBD2 (6 bases). V was cut by 7 bases and J by 5 bases, with 18 bases left in between. The CDR3 spans 15 residues. Germline CDR1 MNHEY, CDR2 SMNVEV (reference sequence). Here the CDR3 reads CASTPGGREDNEQFF. The CDR3 DNA reads as TGTGCCAGCACCCCCGGGGGAAGGGAGGACAATGAGCAGTTCTTC.

A single count supports this clone. The chain joins TRBV5-1 to TRBJ2-7, with D hard to call. The germline V gene has CDR1 SGHRS and CDR2 YFSETQ. This CDR3 spans 13 amino acids. Trimming removed 2 bases from V and 7 bases from J, with 13 bases in between. The CDR3 region is CASSFDSRLEQYF. The CDR3 DNA follows: TGCGCCAGCAGCTTTGACTCCCGCCTGGAGCAGTACTTC.

V usage is TRBV7-2 and J usage is TRBJ2-5; tentatively, D is TRBD2 (6 bases). The ends were cut back, 2 bases at V and 4 bases at J, with 17 bases in the middle. The CDR3 runs 16 residues. The germline V gene encodes CDR1 SGHTA and CDR2 FQGNSA. The CDR3 region has the DNA TGTGCCAGCAGCTTAAATGGCGGGATGGGGGTAGAGACCCAGTACTTC. The encoded protein is CASSLNGGMGVETQYF.

This chain joins TRBV15 and TRBJ1-1; 7 bases line up with TRBD1. CDR3 length: 16 amino acids. Germline CDR1 and CDR2: LNHNV and YYDKDF (reference sequence). Germline trimming cut 1 base from V and 0 bases from J; bases unmatched to any gene: 5. This chain's CDR3 is CATSRGDRAMNTEAFF. The CDR3 nucleotides read TGTGCCACCAGCAGAGGAGACAGGGCCATGAACACTGAAGCTTTCTTT.

The rearrangement joins TRBV5-1 to TRBJ2-7; TRBD1 matches 11 bases. Germline V gene data show CDR1 as SGHRS and CDR2 as YFSETQ. V lost 3 bases to trimming and J lost 3 bases; unmatched junction nucleotides: 8. The CDR3 sequence is 16 residues long. This CDR3 reads CASSSFRDRGGYEQYF. The DNA of the CDR3 is TGCGCCAGCAGCTCGTTCCGGGACAGGGGGGGCTACGAGCAGTACTTC.

This chain links TRBV7-9 with TRBJ2-1; the match to TRBD2 covers 13 bases. The CDR3 covers 18 residues. Germline-derived CDR1 and CDR2 are SEHNR and FQNEAQ (reference sequence). The V gene end was trimmed by 4 bases and the J gene end by 1 base; junction bases not matched to a gene: 7. CDR3 bases: TGTGCCAGCAGCTCCAGTGGACTAGCGGGAGTATCCTACAATGAGCAGTTCTTC. Amino acid sequence: CASSSSGLAGVSYNEQFF.

The chain links TRBV27 to TRBJ2-5, with 11 bases fitting TRBD1. Germline V gene lookup returns CDR1 MNHEY and CDR2 SMNVEV (reference sequence). Losses at the gene ends were 3 bases for V and 5 bases for J; bases not matched to a gene: 8. This CDR3 spans 16 amino acids. The CDR3 region has the DNA TGTGCCAGCAGTTTGCTTAGGACAGGGGGCCTGGAGACCCAGTACTTC. Its translation is CASSLLRTGGLETQYF.

With regard to this clone: The junction differs from germline at one of its ends, possibly a read error. CDR3 DNA sequence: TGTGCTAGCAGCCCAGGGACAGGATCCTACGAGCAGTACTTC. This encodes CASSPGTGSYEQYF. The rearrangement uses TRBV7-7 and TRBJ2-7; 8 nucleotides agree with TRBD1. CDR1 SSHAT and CDR2 FNYEAQ come from the germline V gene (reference sequence). The CDR3 has 14 residues.

The J gene is TRBJ2-1, the V gene TRBV7-3, with 11 nucleotides matching TRBD2. The junction had 3 bases not matched to a gene; V was cut back by 5 bases and J by 6 bases. The CDR3 loop spans 14 amino acids. Germline V gives CDR1 SGHTA, CDR2 FQGTGA. CDR3 DNA sequence: TGTGCCAGCAGCCCCGGGACTAGCGGCAATGAGCAGTTCTTC. Translating it yields CASSPGTSGNEQFF.

The rearrangement joins TRBV5-6 to TRBJ2-5, with 8 bases fitting TRBD2. The CDR3 contains 18 residues. CDR1 SGHDT and CDR2 YYEEEE come from the germline V gene. The V segment lost 2 bases and the J segment 3 bases; nucleotides outside the gene matches: 15. CDR3 loop: CASSFVVASGRGEETQYF. The CDR3 DNA reads TGTGCCAGCAGCTTCGTAGTAGCTAGCGGGCGAGGGGAAGAGACCCAGTACTTC.

This chain joins TRBV27 and TRBJ2-3, with 10 bases matching TRBD2. Germline-derived CDR1 and CDR2 are MNHEY and SMNVEV (reference sequence). With V trimmed by 6 bases and J by 4 bases, 16 bases remained unmatched. This CDR3 is built from 18 residues. CDR3 sequence: CASSPQYPGLASPDTQYF. For the CDR3, the DNA is TGTGCCAGCAGCCCCCAATACCCGGGACTAGCGTCCCCAGATACGCAGTATTTT.

The J gene is TRBJ1-3, the V gene TRBV6-5, with D perhaps TRBD1 (5 bases). The CDR3 covers 15 residues. CDR1 MNHEY and CDR2 SVGAGI come from the germline V gene. V was shortened by 5 bases and J by 0 bases, with 11 bases between the two germline ends. The CDR3 DNA is TGTGCCAGCAGTCTGGGGGGACTCTCTGGAAACACCATATATTTT. This encodes CASSLGGLSGNTIYF.

The J gene is TRBJ2-1, the V gene TRBV29-1; TRBD1 matches at 10 bases. There are 14 residues in the CDR3. Per germline, CDR1 SQVTM and CDR2 ANQGSEA. With 0 bases clipped from V and 7 bases from J, the junction kept 3 bases outside the gene matches. For the CDR3, the DNA is TGCAGCGTTGAAGATGGGACAGGGGTTAATGAGCAGTTCTTC. Translation gives CSVEDGTGVNEQFF.

The V call is TRBV7-8, the J call TRBJ1-5; TRBD1 agrees at 9 bases. V lost 0 bases, J lost 4 bases, and 4 bases stayed unmatched. This CDR3 comprises 16 residues. Germline V gene data show CDR1 as SGHVS and CDR2 as FQNEAQ. The CDR3 protein is CASSLAGTGMNQPQHF. Here the CDR3 DNA reads TGTGCCAGCAGCTTAGCCGGGACAGGGATGAATCAGCCCCAGCATTTT.

The chain is built from TRBV19 and TRBJ2-1; TRBD2 agrees at 9 bases. V was pared by 2 bases and J by 7 bases, with 9 bases of the junction left unmatched. Germline V gene data show CDR1 as LNHDA and CDR2 as SQIVND (reference sequence). The CDR3 has 16 residues. The CDR3: CASSILRLAGRNEQFF. In DNA form, the CDR3 reads TGTGCCAGTAGTATACTGCGGCTAGCGGGAAGGAATGAGCAGTTCTTC.

This chain uses TRBV2 with TRBJ2-7; D is perhaps TRBD1 (5 bases). With 7 bases removed from V and 6 bases from J, the gap between germline ends came to 13 bases. This CDR3 comprises 12 residues. The germline V gene encodes CDR1 SNHLY and CDR2 FYNNEI. The CDR3 region has the DNA TGTGCCAGCATCGTTAGAAGGGGCGAGCAGTACTTC. This gives the protein CASIVRRGEQYF.

The rearrangement joins TRBV6-1 to TRBJ2-7, with D perhaps matching TRBD2 (6 bases). This CDR3 comprises 15 residues. CDR1 is MNHNS, CDR2 SASEGT, per germline. V was pared by 3 bases and J by 3 bases, with 15 bases between. CDR3 region: CASSEAFFGGYEQYF. The CDR3, as DNA: TGTGCCAGCAGTGAGGCCTTTTTCGGGGGCTACGAGCAGTACTTC.

This clone was seen just once. This chain uses TRBV6-1 with TRBJ1-5, with 7 nucleotides matching TRBD1. The V gene's germline CDR1 is MNHNS and CDR2 SASEGT. The trim removed 10 bases at V and 1 base at J, leaving 10 bases unmatched. The CDR3 is 15 amino acids. The CDR3 bases are TGTGCCACCGTCCCGGGGACAGCCAGCAATCAGCCCCAGCATTTT. Translation gives CATVPGTASNQPQHF.